These 2 T cell receptor beta chains were all obtained from the same sample, sequenced in a study of T cell responses to AZD1222 COVID-19 vaccine. TCRdb keeps only in-frame clones here, not all; method: immunoSEQ multiplex PCR. The table records more than 100,000 clones, about 91% of them present only once. The sequencing here drew on peripheral blood, taken 28 days after the second AZD1222 dose. These receptor sequences come from an adult who received the AZD1222 COVID-19 vaccine.

The V gene is TRBV6-6, the J gene TRBJ2-7; D may match TRBD1 or TRBD2 (6 bases each). Germline CDR1 and CDR2: MNHNY and SVGAGI (reference sequence). With 5 bases removed from V and 4 bases from J, the gap between germline ends came to 9 bases. This CDR3 has 12 amino acids. In nucleotides, the CDR3 is TGTGCCAGCAGTCCGGGGGCGTACGAGCAGTACGTC. This encodes CASSPGAYEQYV.

The V gene is TRBV24-1, the J gene TRBJ2-3, with D possibly matching TRBD1 (5 bases). Germline assignment: CDR1 KGHDR and CDR2 SFDVKD. With 5 bases removed from V and 0 bases from J, the gap between germline ends came to 14 bases. The CDR3 contains 16 residues. The CDR3 loop is CATSGAPPGSTDTQYF. In DNA form, the CDR3 reads TGTGCCACCAGTGGGGCCCCACCAGGGAGCACAGATACGCAGTATTTT.